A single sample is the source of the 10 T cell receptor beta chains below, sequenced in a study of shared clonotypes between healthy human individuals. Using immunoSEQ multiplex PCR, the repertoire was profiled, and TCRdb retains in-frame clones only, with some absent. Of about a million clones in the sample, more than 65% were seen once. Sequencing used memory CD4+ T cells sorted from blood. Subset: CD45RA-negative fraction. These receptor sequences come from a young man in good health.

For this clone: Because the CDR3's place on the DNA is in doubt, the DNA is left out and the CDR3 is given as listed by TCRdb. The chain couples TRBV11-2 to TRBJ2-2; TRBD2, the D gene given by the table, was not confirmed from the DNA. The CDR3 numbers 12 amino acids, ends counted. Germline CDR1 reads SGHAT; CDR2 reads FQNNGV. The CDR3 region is CASSFGAGELFF.

The CDR3 sequence is CASIRGGSASYNEQFF. In DNA form, the CDR3 reads TGTGCCAGCATCCGGGGAGGTAGCGCCTCCTACAATGAGCAGTTCTTC. The rearrangement links TRBV7-2 to TRBJ2-1; weak D call: TRBD2 (6 bases). The CDR3 loop spans 16 amino acids. The V end lost 7 bases, the J end lost 0 bases, and 16 bases lay between the germline ends. Germline CDR1 reads SGHTA; CDR2 reads FQGNSA.

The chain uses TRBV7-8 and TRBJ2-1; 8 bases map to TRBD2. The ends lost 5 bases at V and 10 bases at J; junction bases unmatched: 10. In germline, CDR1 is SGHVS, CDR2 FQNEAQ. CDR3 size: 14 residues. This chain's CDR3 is CASSRREGINEQFF. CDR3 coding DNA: TGTGCCAGCAGCCGACGGGAGGGAATCAACGAGCAGTTCTTC.

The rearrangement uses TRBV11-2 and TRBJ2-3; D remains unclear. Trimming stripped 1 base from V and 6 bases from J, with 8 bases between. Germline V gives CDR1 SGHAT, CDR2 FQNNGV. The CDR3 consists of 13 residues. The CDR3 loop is CASSLGLGDTQYF. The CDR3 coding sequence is TGTGCCAGCAGCTTAGGGCTCGGGGATACGCAGTATTTT.

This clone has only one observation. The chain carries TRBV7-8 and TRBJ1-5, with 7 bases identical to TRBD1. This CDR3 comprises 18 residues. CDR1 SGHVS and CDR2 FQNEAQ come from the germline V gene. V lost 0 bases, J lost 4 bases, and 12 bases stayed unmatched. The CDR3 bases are TGTGCCAGCAGCTTAGCGTACGAGACAGGGCCGGGGAATCAGCCCCAGCATTTT. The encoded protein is CASSLAYETGPGNQPQHF.

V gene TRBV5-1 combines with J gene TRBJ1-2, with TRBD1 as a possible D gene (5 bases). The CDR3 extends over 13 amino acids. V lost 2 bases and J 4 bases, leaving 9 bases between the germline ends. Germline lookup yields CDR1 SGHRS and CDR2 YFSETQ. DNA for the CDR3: TGCGCCAGCAGCTTACAGGCTTCCTATGGCTACACCTTC. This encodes CASSLQASYGYTF.

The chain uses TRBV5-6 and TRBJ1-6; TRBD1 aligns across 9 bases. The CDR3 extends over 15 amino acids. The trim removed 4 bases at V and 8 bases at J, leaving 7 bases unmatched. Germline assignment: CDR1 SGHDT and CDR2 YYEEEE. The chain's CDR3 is CASSAAGTGYSPLHF. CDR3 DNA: TGTGCCAGCAGCGCCGCCGGGACAGGGTATTCACCCCTCCACTTT.

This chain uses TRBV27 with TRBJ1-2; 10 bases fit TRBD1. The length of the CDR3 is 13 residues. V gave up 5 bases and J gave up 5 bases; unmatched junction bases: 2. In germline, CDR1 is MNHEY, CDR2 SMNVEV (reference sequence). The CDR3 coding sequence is TGTGCCAGCAGTCGACAGGGGGCTTATGGCTACACCTTC. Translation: CASSRQGAYGYTF.

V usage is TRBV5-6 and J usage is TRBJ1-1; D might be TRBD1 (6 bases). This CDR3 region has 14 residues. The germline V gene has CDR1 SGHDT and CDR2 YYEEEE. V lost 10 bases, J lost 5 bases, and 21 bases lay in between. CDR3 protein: CAATPWGAGTEAFF. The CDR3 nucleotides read TGTGCCGCAACGCCCTGGGGGGCGGGGACTGAAGCTTTCTTT.

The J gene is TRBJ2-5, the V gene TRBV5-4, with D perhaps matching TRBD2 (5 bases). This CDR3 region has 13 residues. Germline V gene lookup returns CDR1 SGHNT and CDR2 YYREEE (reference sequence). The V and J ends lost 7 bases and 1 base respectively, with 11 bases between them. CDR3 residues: CASARTPQETQYF. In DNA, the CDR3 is TGTGCCAGCGCTCGGACTCCCCAAGAGACCCAGTACTTC.